The next 26 T cell receptor beta chains were all read from a single sample in a study of blood T cell repertoires in COVID-19. Libraries were prepared by immunoSEQ multiplex PCR; TCRdb keeps only in-frame clonotypes and omits some of them. This repertoire shows hundreds of thousands of clones, 80% to 90% found once; its top ten account for 0.95% to 1.1%. Sequenced sample: PBMCs or T cells enriched from blood (not recorded which). The receptors shown here come from a man between 18 and 35 years old who had recovered from COVID-19.

The rearrangement joins TRBV27 to TRBJ1-2, with TRBD1 as a possible D gene (6 bases). The germline V gene encodes CDR1 MNHEY and CDR2 SMNVEV (reference sequence). The V and J ends lost 6 bases and 5 bases respectively, with 13 bases between them. The CDR3 totals 13 residues. CDR3 sequence (DNA): TGTGCCAGCAGCCCCCGGGACAATTATGGCTACACCTTC. This gives the protein CASSPRDNYGYTF.

The CDR3 coding sequence is TGTGCCAGCAGTCGGGGCAATGAGCAGTTCTTC. It is translated as CASSRGNEQFF. This chain uses TRBV2 with TRBJ2-1, with a possible D match to TRBD2 (5 bases). V was trimmed by 5 bases and J by 6 bases, leaving 5 bases between them. In germline, CDR1 is SNHLY, CDR2 FYNNEI. This CDR3 has 11 amino acids.

The V gene is TRBV20-1, the J gene TRBJ2-3; D possibly corresponds to TRBD1 (6 bases). The ends were cut back, 7 bases at V and 6 bases at J, with 11 bases in the middle. Germline V gene lookup returns CDR1 DFQATT and CDR2 SNEGSKA (reference sequence). The CDR3 spans 11 residues. CDR3 region: CSVYQGDTQYF. CDR3 coding DNA: TGCAGTGTTTACCAGGGGGATACGCAGTATTTT.

This chain links TRBV7-2 with TRBJ2-2, with 8 nucleotides matching TRBD1. Unmatched junction bases numbered 12, after V lost 6 bases and J lost 6 bases. This CDR3 is 16 amino acids long. Germline V gene lookup returns CDR1 SGHTA and CDR2 FQGNSA. CDR3 amino acids: CASRQTGGTRPGELFF. As DNA, the CDR3 is TGTGCCAGCAGGCAAACAGGGGGGACCCGCCCCGGGGAGCTGTTTTTT.

The chain carries TRBV7-8 and TRBJ2-2; D gene uncertain. CDR1 is SGHVS and CDR2 is FQNEAQ in the germline V gene. With 0 bases removed from V and 1 base from J, the gap between germline ends came to 15 bases. This CDR3 spans 18 amino acids. The CDR3 sequence: CASSLALSYSRNTGELFF. The CDR3 bases are TGTGCCAGCAGCTTAGCGTTGAGTTACTCTCGGAACACCGGGGAGCTGTTTTTT.

The rearrangement uses TRBV16 and TRBJ1-6, with 8 nucleotides matching TRBD1. CDR1 KGHSY and CDR2 FQNENV come from the germline V gene. Trimming at V came to 8 bases and at J to 7 bases, leaving 4 bases not matched to a gene. This CDR3 is 13 amino acids long. In DNA, the CDR3 is TGTGCCAGCTCGGGACAGGAGAATTCACCCCTCCACTTT. Translation gives CASSGQENSPLHF.

V usage is TRBV20-1 and J usage is TRBJ1-2; 8 nucleotides match TRBD1. V trimming: 3 bases; J trimming: 7 bases; junction bases outside the gene matches: 10. There are 14 residues in the CDR3. Germline CDR1 reads DFQATT; CDR2 reads SNEGSKA (reference sequence). The CDR3 sequence is CSASGGGRGLGYTF. In nucleotides, the CDR3 is TGCAGTGCTAGTGGTGGGGGCAGGGGGCTTGGCTACACCTTC.

The chain employs TRBV6-5 and TRBJ2-1; 8 positions match TRBD2. CDR1 MNHEY and CDR2 SVGAGI come from the germline V gene. The CDR3 covers 15 residues. V shed 6 bases, J shed 3 bases, and the junction held 7 bases outside the gene matches. The DNA for the CDR3 is TGTGCCAGCAGGTTGGGTAGCGGGGACTACAATGAGCAGTTCTTC. This codes for CASRLGSGDYNEQFF.

The chain has TRBV28 and TRBJ1-2, with TRBD1 identical over 9 bases. Germline assignment: CDR1 MDHEN and CDR2 SYDVKM. The junction had 1 base not matched to a gene; V was cut back by 3 bases and J by 2 bases. The CDR3 loop spans 14 amino acids. The CDR3 DNA reads as TGTGCCAGCAGTTTCGGGACAGGGAACTATGGCTACACCTTC. This codes for CASSFGTGNYGYTF.

The chain links TRBV19 to TRBJ2-1, with unresolved D. Germline loops: CDR1 LNHDA, CDR2 SQIVND (reference sequence). CDR3 length: 17 residues. Deletions cut 0 bases from V and 4 bases from J, with 16 bases between. CDR3 sequence (DNA): TGTGCCAGTAGTATAGATCTCGGCCTAGTTAGATACAATGAGCAGTTCTTC. Translation gives CASSIDLGLVRYNEQFF. Complete variable domain (other parts from reference TRBV19 and TRBJ2-1): DGGITQSPKYLFRKEGQNVTLSCEQNLNHDAMYWYRQDPGQGLRLIYYSQIVNDFQKGDIAEGYSVSREKKESFPLTVTSAQKNPTAFYLCASSIDLGLVRYNEQFFGPGTRLTVL.

The chain carries TRBV18 and TRBJ2-7; D ambiguous. The germline V gene encodes CDR1 KGHSH and CDR2 LQKENI. V lost 0 bases to trimming and J lost 4 bases, with 7 bases between them. CDR3 size: 13 residues. CDR3 residues: CASSPPGLYEQYF. CDR3 DNA: TGTGCCAGCTCACCACCGGGCTTATACGAGCAGTACTTC.

This chain joins TRBV3-1 (or the pseudogene TRBV3-2) and TRBJ1-3, with 8 positions matching TRBD1. This CDR3 is 19 amino acids long. Losses at the gene ends were 7 bases for V and 0 bases for J; bases not matched to a gene: 17. CDR1 is LGHDT, CDR2 YNNKEL, per germline (reference sequence). CDR3 nucleotides: TGTGCCAGCACCCCGCGGACAGGGCAATTCCGCTACTCTGGAAACACCATATATTTT. It is translated as CASTPRTGQFRYSGNTIYF.

V gene TRBV7-3 combines with J gene TRBJ1-6; D not resolved. The germline CDR1 and CDR2 sequences are SGHTA and FQGTGA. The CDR3 is made up of 15 amino acids. Trimming stripped 2 bases from V and 0 bases from J, with 5 bases between. Here the CDR3 DNA reads TGTGCCAGCAGCTTATTTAGCTCCTATAATTCACCCCTCCACTTT. This codes for CASSLFSSYNSPLHF.

The chain carries TRBV5-1 and TRBJ2-7; 10 bases fit TRBD1. Germline CDR1 SGHRS, CDR2 YFSETQ. The CDR3 covers 16 residues. Trimming took 3 bases from V and 3 from J; bases not matched to a gene: 9. CDR3 in amino acids: CASSSAPWDRGYEQYF. For the CDR3, the DNA is TGCGCCAGCAGCTCTGCGCCATGGGACAGGGGCTACGAGCAGTACTTC.

This sequence joins TRBV4-1 and TRBJ1-4, with 7 bases fitting TRBD1. V lost 0 bases to trimming and J lost 6 bases; unmatched junction nucleotides: 13. Germline assignment: CDR1 MGHRA and CDR2 YSYEKL. CDR3 length equals 18 residues. DNA of the CDR3: TGCGCCAGCAGCCAAGAGGGGGGTTCCGGGACAGCGGATGAAAAACTGTTTTTT. Translation: CASSQEGGSGTADEKLFF.

The chain combines TRBV5-1 with TRBJ2-7; 12 nucleotides align to TRBD2. CDR3 size: 16 residues. J gave up 0 bases and V 1 base, and 2 bases lay outside the gene matches. From germline, CDR1 is SGHRS and CDR2 YFSETQ. The CDR3 reads CASSLTSGRNSYEQYF. The DNA for the CDR3 is TGCGCCAGCAGCTTGACTAGCGGGAGGAACTCCTACGAGCAGTACTTC. The entire variable domain, with the rest obtained from reference TRBV5-1 and TRBJ2-7, is as follows: KAGVTQTPRYLIKTRGQQVTLSCSPISGHRSVSWYQQTPGQGLQFLFEYFSETQRNKGNFPGRFSGRQFSNSRSEMNVSTLELGDSALYLCASSLTSGRNSYEQYFGPGTRLTVT.

V is TRBV20-1 and J is TRBJ1-1; the D gene is possibly TRBD1 (5 bases). Trimming cost V 2 bases and J 8 bases, with 6 bases left between them. This CDR3 is built from 10 residues. CDR1 is DFQATT and CDR2 is SNEGSKA in the germline V gene (reference sequence). CDR3 amino acids: CSARQGEAFF. The CDR3 region has the DNA TGCAGTGCTAGACAGGGCGAAGCTTTCTTT.

The chain combines TRBV14 with TRBJ2-7; TRBD1 agrees at 10 bases. The J segment lost 6 bases and the V segment lost 7 bases, leaving 9 bases of the junction unmatched. This CDR3 has 14 amino acids. The germline CDR1 and CDR2 sequences are SGHDN and FVKESK. The CDR3 protein is CASKSPGQGSEQYF. CDR3 bases: TGTGCCAGCAAATCTCCGGGACAGGGGAGCGAGCAGTACTTC.

This chain connects TRBV3-1 (or the pseudogene TRBV3-2) to TRBJ2-2, with 11 bases fitting TRBD2. With 3 bases clipped from V and 7 bases from J, the junction kept 10 bases outside the gene matches. Germline loops: CDR1 LGHDT, CDR2 YNNKEL (reference sequence). The CDR3 spans 17 residues. CDR3 loop: CASSHRLLAGDFGELFF. CDR3 DNA: TGTGCCAGCAGCCACCGCTTACTAGCGGGAGATTTCGGGGAGCTGTTTTTT.

The gene calls are TRBV11-1 and TRBJ2-7; TRBD2 matches 8 bases. CDR3 length equals 14 residues. V was clipped by 6 bases and J by 1 base; unmatched bases: 5. Germline CDR1 is SGHAT and CDR2 is FQDESV (reference sequence). The CDR3 DNA is TGTGCCAGCAGTTATCAGCGGGGGTCCTACGAGCAGTACTTC. It yields the protein CASSYQRGSYEQYF.

The CDR3 spells CASSQGTTPTDTQYF. For the CDR3, the DNA is TGTGCCAGCAGCCAAGGGACTACCCCCACAGATACGCAGTATTTT. The chain recombines TRBV3-1 (or the pseudogene TRBV3-2) with TRBJ2-3, with D tentatively TRBD2 (6 bases). Looked up from germline, CDR1 is LGHDT and CDR2 is YNNKEL (reference sequence). Trimming pared 1 base from V and 2 bases from J, leaving 10 bases between. The CDR3 covers 15 residues.

This rearrangement joins TRBV7-2 to TRBJ1-6; D is unresolved. Between the trimmed V and J ends, which lost 1 base and 7 bases, there was a span of 11 bases. The CDR3 has 15 residues. Germline V gene lookup returns CDR1 SGHTA and CDR2 FQGNSA. The CDR3 DNA reads as TGTGCCAGCAGCTTAGTGCGTACCAAGAATTCACCCCTCCACTTT. Its translation is CASSLVRTKNSPLHF.

This chain connects TRBV19 to TRBJ1-3; TRBD1 aligns across 7 bases. The CDR3 is 17 amino acids. Germline CDR1 is LNHDA and CDR2 is SQIVND (reference sequence). Germline trimming cut 7 bases from V and 4 bases from J; bases unmatched to any gene: 16. The CDR3 DNA is TGTGCCAGTACCACTATGGGGACAGTTTTTTTCGGAAACACCATATATTTT. Encoded protein: CASTTMGTVFFGNTIYF.

V is TRBV5-1 and J is TRBJ2-7; the D is unclear. The germline gives CDR1 SGHRS, CDR2 YFSETQ. Trimming took 0 bases from V and 0 from J, leaving 7 bases between them. This CDR3 comprises 14 residues. CDR3: CASSLAGSSYEQYF. The CDR3 DNA reads TGCGCCAGCAGCTTGGCTGGCAGCTCCTACGAGCAGTACTTC.

The J gene is TRBJ2-7, the V gene TRBV29-1; D unclear. The CDR3 has 14 residues. V lost 0 bases, J lost 3 bases, and 12 bases lay in between. CDR1 and CDR2 from the germline V gene are SQVTM and ANQGSEA. The CDR3 bases are TGCAGCGTTGAAGATACGGCAGGAATCTACGAGCAGTACTTC. This sequence encodes CSVEDTAGIYEQYF.

This clone was observed a handful of times. The chain carries TRBV5-5 and TRBJ2-7, with 11 bases aligning to TRBD2. V shed 0 bases and J 4 bases; nucleotides not matched to a gene: 9. Germline values: CDR1 SGHKS, CDR2 YYEKEE (reference sequence). CDR3 length: 17 amino acids. The CDR3 nucleotides are TGTGCCAGCAGCTTGGGTTTTGGGACTAGCGGAAAATACGAGCAGTACTTC. As protein: CASSLGFGTSGKYEQYF.